There are a few counts of the clone carrying this T cell receptor (beta chain). This sample was included in a study of cytomegalovirus exposure and HLA in healthy donors. V was pared by 4 bases and J by 0 bases, with 9 bases between. The CDR3 has 14 residues. CDR1 is MNHEY, CDR2 SMNVEV, per germline (reference sequence). This PCR relied on a set of 60 Vbeta primers and 13 Jbeta primers. TCRdb's copy holds only in-frame clones and misses some; the assay was immunoSEQ multiplex PCR. The data contain around 200,000 clones, over 65% of them seen just once; the ten biggest clones take up around 3.4%. This chain uses TRBV27 with TRBJ1-2; D ambiguous. The sample was PBMCs. The origin of this receptor is a woman aged 60 to 75 in good health and CMV-seropositive. DNA for the CDR3: TGTGCCAGCAGTTCCTCCCCCTCTAACTATGGCTACACCTTC. Translated, it gives CASSSSPSNYGYTF.